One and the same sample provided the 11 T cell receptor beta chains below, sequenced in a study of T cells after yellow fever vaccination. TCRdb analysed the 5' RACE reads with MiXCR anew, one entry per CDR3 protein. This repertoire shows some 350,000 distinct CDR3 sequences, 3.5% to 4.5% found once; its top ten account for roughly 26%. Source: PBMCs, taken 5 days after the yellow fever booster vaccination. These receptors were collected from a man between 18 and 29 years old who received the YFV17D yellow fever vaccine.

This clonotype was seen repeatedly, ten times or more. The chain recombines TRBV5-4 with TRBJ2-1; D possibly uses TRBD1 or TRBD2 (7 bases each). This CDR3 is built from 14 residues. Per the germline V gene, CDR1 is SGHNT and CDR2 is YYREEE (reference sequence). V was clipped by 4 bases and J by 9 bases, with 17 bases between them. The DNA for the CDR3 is TGTGCCAGCAGCCGGGCCAGGGGGGGTAGTGAGCAGTTCTTC. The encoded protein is CASSRARGGSEQFF.

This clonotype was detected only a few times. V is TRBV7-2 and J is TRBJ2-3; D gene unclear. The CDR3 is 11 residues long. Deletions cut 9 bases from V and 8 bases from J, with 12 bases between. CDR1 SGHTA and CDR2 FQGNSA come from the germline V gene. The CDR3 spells CASIRDATQYF. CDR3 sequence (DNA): TGTGCCAGTATCAGAGATGCTACGCAGTATTTT.

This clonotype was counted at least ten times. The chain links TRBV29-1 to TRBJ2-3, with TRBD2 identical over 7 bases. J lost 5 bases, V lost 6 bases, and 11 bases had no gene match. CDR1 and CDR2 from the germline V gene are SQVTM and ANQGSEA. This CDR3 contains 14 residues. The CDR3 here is CSVERAGSGDTQYF. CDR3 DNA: TGCAGCGTCGAGAGAGCGGGGTCCGGAGATACGCAGTATTTT.

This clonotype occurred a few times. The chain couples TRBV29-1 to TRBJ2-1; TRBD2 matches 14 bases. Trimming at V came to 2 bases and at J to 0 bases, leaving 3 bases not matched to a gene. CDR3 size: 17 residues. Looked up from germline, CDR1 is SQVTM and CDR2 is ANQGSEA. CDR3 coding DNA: TGCAGCGTTGAAAAGACTAGCGGGGGGGCCTCCTACAATGAGCAGTTCTTC. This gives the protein CSVEKTSGGASYNEQFF.

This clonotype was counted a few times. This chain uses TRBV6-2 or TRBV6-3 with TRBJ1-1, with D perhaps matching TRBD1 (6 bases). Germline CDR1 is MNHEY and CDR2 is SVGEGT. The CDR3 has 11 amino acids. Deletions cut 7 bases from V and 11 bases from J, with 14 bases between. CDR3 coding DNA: TGTGCCAGCACCCAGGGGCTTGGGGCTTTCTTT. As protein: CASTQGLGAFF.

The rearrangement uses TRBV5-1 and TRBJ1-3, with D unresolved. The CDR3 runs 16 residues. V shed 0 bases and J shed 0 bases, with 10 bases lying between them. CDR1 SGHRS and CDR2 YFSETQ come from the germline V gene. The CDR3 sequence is CASSLGQVDSGNTIYF. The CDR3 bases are TGCGCCAGCAGCTTGGGGCAGGTCGACTCTGGAAACACCATATATTTT.

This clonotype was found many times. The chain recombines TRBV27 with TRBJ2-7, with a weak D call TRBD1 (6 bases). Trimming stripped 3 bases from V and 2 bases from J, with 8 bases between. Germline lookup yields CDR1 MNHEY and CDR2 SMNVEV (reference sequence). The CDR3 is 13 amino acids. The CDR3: CASSFGQTYEQYF. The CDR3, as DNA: TGTGCCAGCAGTTTCGGACAGACCTACGAGCAGTACTTC.

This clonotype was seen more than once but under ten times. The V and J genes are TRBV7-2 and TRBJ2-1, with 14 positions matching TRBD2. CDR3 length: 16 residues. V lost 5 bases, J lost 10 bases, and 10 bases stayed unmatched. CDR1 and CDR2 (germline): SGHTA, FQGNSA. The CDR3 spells CASSPLGLAGGGEQFF. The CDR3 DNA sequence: TGTGCCAGCAGCCCATTAGGACTAGCGGGGGGAGGCGAGCAGTTCTTC.

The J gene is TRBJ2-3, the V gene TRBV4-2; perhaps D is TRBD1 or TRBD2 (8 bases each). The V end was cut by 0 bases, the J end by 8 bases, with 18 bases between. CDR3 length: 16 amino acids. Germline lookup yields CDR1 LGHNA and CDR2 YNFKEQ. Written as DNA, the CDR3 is TGTGCCAGCAGCCAAGAATTGCAGGGGGCGGGGGGTACGCAGTATTTT. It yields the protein CASSQELQGAGGTQYF.

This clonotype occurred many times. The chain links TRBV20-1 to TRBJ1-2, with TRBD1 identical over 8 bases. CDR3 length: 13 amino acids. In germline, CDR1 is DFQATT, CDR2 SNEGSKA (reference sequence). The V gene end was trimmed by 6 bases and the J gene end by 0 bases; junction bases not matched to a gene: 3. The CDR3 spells CSAMDRANYGYTF. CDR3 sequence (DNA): TGCAGTGCGATGGACAGGGCTAACTATGGCTACACCTTC.

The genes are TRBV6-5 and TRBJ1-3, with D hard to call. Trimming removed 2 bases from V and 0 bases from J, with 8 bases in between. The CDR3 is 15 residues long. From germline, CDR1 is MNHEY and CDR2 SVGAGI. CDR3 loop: CASSYDPSSGNTIYF. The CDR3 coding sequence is TGTGCCAGCAGTTACGACCCGAGCTCTGGAAACACCATATATTTT.